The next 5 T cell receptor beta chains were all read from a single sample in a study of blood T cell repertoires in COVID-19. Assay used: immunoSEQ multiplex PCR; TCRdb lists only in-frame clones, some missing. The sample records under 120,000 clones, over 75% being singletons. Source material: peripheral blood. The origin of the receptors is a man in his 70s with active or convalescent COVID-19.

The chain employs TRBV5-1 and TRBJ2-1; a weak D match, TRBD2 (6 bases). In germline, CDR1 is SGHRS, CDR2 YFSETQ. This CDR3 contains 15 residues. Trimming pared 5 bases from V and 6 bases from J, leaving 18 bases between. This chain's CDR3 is CASRNLTSPANEQFF. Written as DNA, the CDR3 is TGCGCCAGCAGGAATTTGACTAGTCCCGCCAATGAGCAGTTCTTC.

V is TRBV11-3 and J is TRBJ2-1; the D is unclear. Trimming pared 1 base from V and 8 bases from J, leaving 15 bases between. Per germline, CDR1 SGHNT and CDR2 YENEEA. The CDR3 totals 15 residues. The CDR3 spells CASSLGSMGHDEQFF. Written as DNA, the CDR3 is TGTGCCAGCAGCTTAGGGTCTATGGGCCACGATGAGCAGTTCTTC. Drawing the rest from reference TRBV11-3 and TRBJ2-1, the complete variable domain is EAGVVQSPRYKIIEKKQPVAFWCNPISGHNTLYWYLQNLGQGPELLIRYENEEAVDDSQLPKDRFSAERLKGVDSTLKIQPAELGDSAVYLCASSLGSMGHDEQFFGPGTRLTVL.

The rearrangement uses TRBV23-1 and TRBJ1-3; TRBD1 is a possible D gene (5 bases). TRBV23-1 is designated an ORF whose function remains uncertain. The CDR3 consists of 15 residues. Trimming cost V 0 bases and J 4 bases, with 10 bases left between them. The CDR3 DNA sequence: TGCGCCAGCAGTCAATCCCCAGGGCCAGGAAACACCATATATTTT. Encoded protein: CASSQSPGPGNTIYF.

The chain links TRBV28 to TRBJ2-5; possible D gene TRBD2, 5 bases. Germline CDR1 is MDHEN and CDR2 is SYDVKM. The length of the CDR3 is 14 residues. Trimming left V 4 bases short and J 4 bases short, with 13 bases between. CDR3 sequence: CASSSTREGETQYF. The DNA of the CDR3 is TGTGCCAGCAGTTCCACCCGCGAGGGAGAGACCCAGTACTTC. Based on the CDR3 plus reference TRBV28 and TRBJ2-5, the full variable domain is DVKVTQSSRYLVKRTGEKVFLECVQDMDHENMFWYRQDPGLGLRLIYFSYDVKMKEKGDIPEGYSVSREKKERFSLILESASTNQTSMYLCASSSTREGETQYFGPGTRLLVL.

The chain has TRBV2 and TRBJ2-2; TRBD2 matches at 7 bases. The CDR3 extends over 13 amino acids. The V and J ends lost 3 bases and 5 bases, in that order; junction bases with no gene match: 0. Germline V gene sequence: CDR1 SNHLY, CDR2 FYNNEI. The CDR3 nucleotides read TGTGCCAGCAGTGAGGGGGGGACCGGGGAGCTGTTTTTT. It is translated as CASSEGGTGELFF. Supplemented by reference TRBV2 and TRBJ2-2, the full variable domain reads EPEVTQTPSHQVTQMGQEVILRCVPISNHLYFYWYRQILGQKVEFLVSFYNNEISEKSEIFDDQFSVERPDGSNFTLKIRSTKLEDSAMYFCASSEGGTGELFFGEGSRLTVL.